This TCR beta chain was sequenced during a study of blood T cells in healthy people across ages. CDR3 length: 15 residues. Germline loops: CDR1 PRHDT, CDR2 FYEKMQ (reference sequence). Using a J-beta primer mix together with a sample-barcoded 5' primer, a second PCR was run for about 6 to 11 cycles. TCRdb ran MiXCR on the 5' RACE reads and lists one entry per CDR3 protein. The sample lists more than 1,000,000 distinct CDR3 sequences; almost 25% were seen once. Findings of the study overall: More naive CD4+ cells and higher diversity marked long-lived donors relative to aged donors. Getting older went along with TCR beta diversity per million T cells dropping roughly linearly.

On this clonotype: Its antigen is not identified.

These same data were also listed under a study on T cells of mothers and their children.

This TCR was sampled from a girl between 2 and 10 years old in good health. This chain links TRBV13 with TRBJ2-5; 7 nucleotides align to TRBD2. Matching the DNA end better, TRBJ2-1 makes the J call doubtful. Sample: blood. The CDR3 sequence: CASSYGTNGNNEQFF. CDR3 DNA: TGTGCCAGCAGCTATGGGACTAACGGGAACAATGAGCAGTTCTTC.